Listed here are 23 T cell receptor beta chains from one sample, sequenced in a study of STAT5B mutations in CD4+ large granular lymphocyte leukemia. Some clones are missing from TCRdb's copy, which holds only in-frame ones; the method was immunoSEQ multiplex PCR. The sample has roughly 30,000 clones; 85% to 90% are singletons. The sequenced material came from CD4+ T cells from blood buffy coats. These receptor sequences come from a human donor in good health.

The rearrangement uses TRBV28 and TRBJ2-7; 10 bases are shared with TRBD2. V was pared by 6 bases and J by 3 bases, with 8 bases of the junction left unmatched. The CDR3 consists of 15 residues. Germline CDR1 MDHEN, CDR2 SYDVKM. CDR3 DNA sequence: TGTGCCAGCAGCCAAGAACTAGCGGGATACTACGAGCAGTACTTC. Its protein is CASSQELAGYYEQYF. The variable domain in full, with the rest retrieved from reference TRBV28 and TRBJ2-7, is DVKVTQSSRYLVKRTGEKVFLECVQDMDHENMFWYRQDPGLGLRLIYFSYDVKMKEKGDIPEGYSVSREKKERFSLILESASTNQTSMYLCASSQELAGYYEQYFGPGTRLTVT.

The chain links TRBV10-3 to TRBJ2-1; the match to TRBD2 covers 10 bases. There are 18 residues in the CDR3. J lost 4 bases, V lost 6 bases, and 15 bases had no gene match. CDR1 ENHRY and CDR2 SYGVKD come from the germline V gene. CDR3 amino acids: CAISTAGGPLPSYNEQFF. The CDR3 region has the DNA TGTGCCATCAGCACAGCGGGAGGGCCTCTACCGTCTTACAATGAGCAGTTCTTC.

The CDR3 DNA sequence: TGTGCCAGCAGCGGACCCAGGAACCCGACTAGCGGGAGGACAAACTACAATGAGCAGTTCTTC. This codes for CASSGPRNPTSGRTNYNEQFF. The genes are TRBV9 and TRBJ2-1; 13 bases align to TRBD2. The CDR3 has 21 amino acids. V lost 3 bases to trimming and J lost 3 bases; unmatched junction nucleotides: 18. Germline CDR1 is SGDLS and CDR2 is YYNGEE.

Concerning this clone itself: This specimen includes other DNA sequences encoding the same CDR3. The CDR3: CASSQDLGRTEAFF. DNA for the CDR3: TGCGCCAGCAGCCAGGATTTAGGTCGGACTGAAGCTTTCTTT. The chain joins TRBV4-1 to TRBJ1-1, with D hard to call. Germline CDR1 and CDR2: MGHRA and YSYEKL. The V end lost 3 bases, the J end lost 5 bases, and 13 bases lay between the germline ends. The CDR3 sequence is 14 residues long.

V is TRBV6-1 and J is TRBJ2-6; D gene uncertain. V was shortened by 9 bases and J by 0 bases, with 6 bases between the two germline ends. The CDR3 spans 13 residues. Germline assignment: CDR1 MNHNS and CDR2 SASEGT. This CDR3 is CASGPSGANVLTF. CDR3 bases: TGTGCCAGTGGCCCCTCTGGGGCCAACGTCCTGACTTTC.

The gene calls are TRBV11-2 and TRBJ1-4; 10 bases line up with TRBD1. The germline V gene encodes CDR1 SGHAT and CDR2 FQNNGV. The J segment lost 6 bases and the V segment lost 0 bases, leaving 1 base of the junction unmatched. The CDR3 has 15 amino acids. The CDR3 region is CASSLEGQGYEKLFF. The CDR3, as DNA: TGTGCCAGCAGCTTAGAGGGACAGGGGTATGAAAAACTGTTTTTT.

The CDR3 reads CASSHRGTTNEKLFF. Here the CDR3 DNA reads TGTGCCAGCAGCCACAGGGGGACAACTAATGAAAAACTGTTTTTT. The chain uses TRBV6-5 and TRBJ1-4, with 8 bases lining up with TRBD1. This CDR3 is 15 amino acids long. The J segment lost 0 bases and the V segment lost 6 bases, leaving 3 bases of the junction unmatched. Germline V gives CDR1 MNHEY, CDR2 SVGAGI.

The rearrangement joins TRBV19 to TRBJ1-2; D unresolved. This CDR3 contains 13 residues. Looked up from germline, CDR1 is LNHDA and CDR2 is SQIVND (reference sequence). Trimming took 1 base from V and 4 from J, leaving 7 bases between them. The CDR3 DNA sequence: TGTGCCAGTAGTATAGGAGTTCGCTATGGCTACACCTTC. It encodes CASSIGVRYGYTF.

The chain uses TRBV28 and TRBJ1-2, with TRBD1 as a possible D gene (6 bases). The CDR3 is 13 amino acids. The V end lost 1 base, the J end lost 6 bases, and 9 bases lay between the germline ends. The germline V gene has CDR1 MDHEN and CDR2 SYDVKM. Written as DNA, the CDR3 is TGTGCCAGCAGTTTATATTCAGGGGATGGCTACACCTTC. Amino acid sequence: CASSLYSGDGYTF.

The chain employs TRBV30 and TRBJ1-3; D not certain. The germline V and J ends were trimmed by 7 bases and 7 bases, with 17 bases remaining between them. The V gene's germline CDR1 is GTSNPN and CDR2 SVGIG (reference sequence). The CDR3 is 13 residues long. CDR3 amino acids: CASLLEGTNTIYF. The CDR3 DNA is TGTGCCTCCCTCCTAGAGGGAACGAACACCATATATTTT.

The count of this clone is one. CDR3 region: CASSIGFRQGRDQPQHF. CDR3 nucleotides: TGTGCCAGTAGTATAGGCTTTCGGCAGGGAAGGGATCAGCCCCAGCATTTT. The rearrangement uses TRBV19 and TRBJ1-5; perhaps TRBD1 as D (5 bases). The CDR3 consists of 17 residues. Germline assignment: CDR1 LNHDA and CDR2 SQIVND (reference sequence). V lost 1 base and J lost 5, with 18 bases in between.

The chain couples TRBV5-1 to TRBJ1-3; the D gene is possibly TRBD1 (6 bases). Germline CDR1 is SGHRS and CDR2 is YFSETQ. V gave up 1 base and J gave up 8 bases, with 10 bases separating them. The CDR3 length is 13 residues. CDR3: CASSLTGADTIYF. CDR3 in DNA: TGCGCCAGCAGCTTGACGGGGGCGGACACCATATATTTT.

CDR3 amino acids: CASSLFGDTQYF. The CDR3 DNA is TGCGCCAGCAGCTTGTTTGGAGATACGCAGTATTTT. This chain connects TRBV5-1 to TRBJ2-3; no reliable D call. Germline values: CDR1 SGHRS, CDR2 YFSETQ. The germline V and J ends were trimmed by 1 base and 5 bases, with 5 bases remaining between them. The CDR3 totals 12 residues.

This chain links TRBV27 with TRBJ2-6; 7 bases are shared with TRBD1. This CDR3 contains 16 residues. From germline, CDR1 is MNHEY and CDR2 SMNVEV (reference sequence). V shed 5 bases, J shed 0 bases, and the junction held 4 bases outside the gene matches. Here the CDR3 reads CASSPGQLSGANVLTF. In DNA form, the CDR3 reads TGTGCCAGCAGTCCGGGACAGCTCTCTGGGGCCAACGTCCTGACTTTC.

This clone was seen a single time. The rearrangement links TRBV18 to TRBJ1-5; tentatively, D is TRBD1 (5 bases). Per the germline V gene, CDR1 is KGHSH and CDR2 is LQKENI. This CDR3 contains 16 residues. The V and J ends lost 0 bases and 6 bases respectively, with 15 bases between them. DNA for the CDR3: TGTGCCAGCTCACCACCGGGAGGACTGGGGGGTCAGCCCCAGCATTTT. Translation gives CASSPPGGLGGQPQHF.

The chain uses TRBV19 and TRBJ1-1; 7 bases are a match to TRBD1. The CDR3 is made up of 15 amino acids. The germline V gene encodes CDR1 LNHDA and CDR2 SQIVND (reference sequence). The junction had 10 bases not matched to a gene; V was cut back by 8 bases and J by 1 base. The CDR3 loop is CASQGTQGGNTEAFF. The CDR3 nucleotides read TGTGCCAGTCAGGGTACCCAGGGGGGGAACACTGAAGCTTTCTTT.

The gene calls are TRBV14 and TRBJ2-7; D is perhaps TRBD2 (6 bases). V shed 1 base and J shed 0 bases, with 16 bases lying between them. Per the germline V gene, CDR1 is SGHDN and CDR2 is FVKESK. This CDR3 spans 17 amino acids. CDR3 DNA: TGTGCCAGCAGCCAAGGACTCCGGGACTTAGGCTCCTACGAGCAGTACTTC. Amino acid sequence: CASSQGLRDLGSYEQYF.

This clone was detected only once. The chain combines TRBV27 with TRBJ2-3; D is undetermined. CDR1 is MNHEY and CDR2 is SMNVEV in the germline V gene (reference sequence). Trimming pared 2 bases from V and 10 bases from J, leaving 1 base between. The CDR3 is made up of 9 amino acids. The CDR3 nucleotides read TGTGCCAGCAGTTTAGCGCAGTATTTT. The encoded protein is CASSLAQYF.

V usage is TRBV5-4 and J usage is TRBJ1-1; TRBD1 matches at 10 bases. Losses at the gene ends were 0 bases for V and 3 bases for J; bases not matched to a gene: 2. The CDR3 sequence is 15 residues long. Germline V gene data show CDR1 as SGHNT and CDR2 as YYREEE (reference sequence). CDR3 sequence: CASSLVDRGDTEAFF. CDR3 nucleotide sequence: TGTGCCAGCAGCTTGGTGGACAGGGGGGACACTGAAGCTTTCTTT.

The chain uses TRBV7-8 and TRBJ2-1; D may be TRBD1 or TRBD2 (7 bases each). Germline CDR1 and CDR2: SGHVS and FQNEAQ. Trimming cost V 5 bases and J 2 bases, with 13 bases left between them. The CDR3 runs to 15 residues. The CDR3 protein is CASSLQGGPYNEQFF. The CDR3 DNA sequence: TGTGCCAGCAGCCTGCAGGGGGGGCCCTACAATGAGCAGTTCTTC.

The genes are TRBV4-1 and TRBJ1-1, with a weak D call TRBD1 (6 bases). Trimming shortened V by 1 base and J by 11 bases, and 11 bases separated the two germline ends. Germline V gene data show CDR1 as MGHRA and CDR2 as YSYEKL. The CDR3 is 12 amino acids. CDR3 bases: TGCGCCAGCAGCCAAGCCAGGGGTGCGGCTTTCTTT. Its translation: CASSQARGAAFF.

This chain connects TRBV7-6 to TRBJ2-6; D uncertain. Trimming removed 6 bases at V and 0 bases at J, with 9 bases between. Germline V gene data show CDR1 as SGHVS and CDR2 as FNYEAQ. The CDR3 runs to 15 residues. CDR3 protein: CASSAIFSGANVLTF. CDR3 DNA sequence: TGTGCCAGCAGTGCGATTTTCTCTGGGGCCAACGTCCTGACTTTC.

The chain joins TRBV6-5 to TRBJ1-5; D might be TRBD1 (6 bases). The CDR3 is 14 amino acids. Germline values: CDR1 MNHEY, CDR2 SVGAGI. Between the trimmed V and J ends, which lost 3 bases and 6 bases, there was a span of 12 bases. The CDR3 DNA is TGTGCCAGCAGTTATAAGTCAGGGGCTCAGCCCCAGCATTTT. Translating it yields CASSYKSGAQPQHF.